This entry is about one TCR beta chain. The sample is drawn from a study of blood T cell repertoires in COVID-19. The overall study: The study drew acute and convalescent COVID-19 samples from the United States, Italy and Spain. Sample material is recorded as cDNA or gDNA derived from T cells, B-cell-depleted T cells, or PBMCs.

Source study methods: Researchers report that nucleated cell counts were estimated from reference gene primer amplification. Some clones are missing from TCRdb's copy, which holds only in-frame ones; the method was immunoSEQ multiplex PCR. That table supplies the V and J calls and clone size; D and trimming were determined from the DNA. The repertoire holds 53,000 or so clones, with approximately 80% as singletons. There are 15 residues in the CDR3. The germline V gene has CDR1 LGHDT and CDR2 YNNKEL (reference sequence). V lost 1 base to trimming and J lost 11 bases, with 20 bases between them. Sequences were obtained from peripheral blood. This chain uses TRBV3-1 (or the pseudogene TRBV3-2) with TRBJ1-1, with TRBD1 as a possible D gene (5 bases). This sequence originates from a man aged 50 to 59 with active or convalescent COVID-19. The CDR3 DNA sequence: TGTGCCAGCAGCCAAGCCGGGAATACAGGAGCGGGGGCTTTCTTT. Encoded protein: CASSQAGNTGAGAFF.